A selection of T cell receptor beta chains follows, all from one sample in a study of blood T cell repertoires in COVID-19. The data were produced by immunoSEQ multiplex PCR, yet TCRdb's version contains in-frame clones alone and is incomplete. The table records 140,000 to 150,000 clones, roughly 80% of them present only once. The source material was peripheral blood. These TCRs come from a man aged 45-65 years with acute or convalescent COVID-19. Both conserved end residues are part of each CDR3. Each record gives: J gene, clone size, V gene, D gene, CDR3 length, CDR3 protein. D genes are given only for firm matches. Some rows have no size entry. The others give once, few or many, or a class for an expanded clone.

TRBJ2-3	.	TRBV9	.	14	CASSPPRGTDTQYF
TRBJ1-2	.	TRBV6-5	.	14	CASRRLFPDYGYTF
TRBJ1-5	.	TRBV4-1	TRBD1	16	CASSQETGLGHQPQHF
TRBJ1-3	.	TRBV28	TRBD1	14	CASRPSGTANTIYF
TRBJ2-3	.	TRBV5-1	.	14	CASSSGHSTDTQYF
TRBJ1-5	.	TRBV18	.	14	CASRTGISNQPQHF
TRBJ1-1	.	TRBV7-9	.	15	CASSLVRQGGTEAFF
TRBJ1-6	.	TRBV25-1	.	14	CASSAPTGFTPLHF
TRBJ1-5	.	TRBV25-1	.	14	CASSGHNSNQPQHF
TRBJ1-3	.	TRBV12-5	.	14	CASGQGQKRNTIYF
TRBJ1-3	.	TRBV24-1	.	15	CATSDRGIRGNTIYF
TRBJ1-3	.	TRBV11-2	TRBD1	16	CASSSQTGSSGNTIYF
TRBJ2-3	.	TRBV4-1	TRBD2	18	CASSQVGLAGFSTDTQYF
TRBJ1-1	.	TRBV3-1/TRBV3-2	TRBD1	12	CASSPRDREAFF
TRBJ2-5	few	TRBV5-4	TRBD2	15	CASSWGGTDQETQYF
TRBJ2-2	once	TRBV4-1	.	15	CASSQTSMFTGELFF
TRBJ1-1	.	TRBV5-5	.	13	CASTRTFNTEAFF
TRBJ2-2	.	TRBV7-2	TRBD2	18	CASSLAGGVGSDTGELFF
TRBJ1-4	once	TRBV2	TRBD1	15	CASSDSLTGAEKLFF
TRBJ1-2	.	TRBV24-1	.	15	CATSDLDSGDYGYTF
TRBJ1-1	.	TRBV5-6	TRBD1	15	CASSGTGGERTEAFF
TRBJ2-1	.	TRBV15	.	16	CATSREWNRGSGEQFF
TRBJ1-1	once	TRBV2	.	12	CASSEAWGVVFF
TRBJ2-5	.	TRBV2	TRBD1	16	CASSDLQGAGRETQYF
TRBJ2-1	.	TRBV11-2	TRBD1	15	CASNLLGQGLGEQFF
TRBJ1-1	.	TRBV29-1	.	13	CSVPPSGESEAFF
TRBJ1-4	.	TRBV5-1	.	14	CASKSGATNEKLFF
TRBJ1-3	once	TRBV5-1	.	16	CASSLAEAYSGNTIYF
TRBJ1-5	.	TRBV10-3	TRBD1	14	CAIWQGAFNQPQHF
TRBJ2-1	.	TRBV19	TRBD2	16	CASSRTSGGSYNEQFF
TRBJ2-5	.	TRBV11-2	TRBD1	16	CASSLSSDRGQETQYF
TRBJ1-5	.	TRBV20-1	.	11	CSIGEGQPQHF
TRBJ2-4	.	TRBV6-6	TRBD2	16	CASSSPSGGAKNIQYF
TRBJ1-2	.	TRBV6-5	.	13	CASSPGRKGGYTF
TRBJ1-2	.	TRBV6-5	TRBD1	12	CASQQGNYGYTF
TRBJ1-3	.	TRBV5-1	.	14	CASSPIQNGNTIYF
TRBJ1-2	.	TRBV12-3/TRBV12-4	.	12	CASSLGFSGYTF
TRBJ2-3	few	TRBV3-1/TRBV3-2	.	14	CASSLADRTDTQYF
TRBJ1-4	.	TRBV2	.	13	CASNRDVNEKLFF
TRBJ2-3	.	TRBV2	.	16	CASSEGTGRGADTQYF
TRBJ1-3	.	TRBV10-3	.	14	CAISETGPGNTIYF
TRBJ2-6	.	TRBV15	.	17	CATSLDSLLTGANVLTF
TRBJ1-4	.	TRBV27	.	19	CASSPRPMAGSGTNEKLFF
TRBJ1-5	.	TRBV30	TRBD1	16	CAWSVRGGAGGQPQHF
TRBJ1-6	.	TRBV5-6	TRBD1	16	CASSSPGQAYNSPLHF